This T cell receptor beta chain emerged from a study of blood T cells in healthy people across ages. This clonotype appeared a few times. PCR was performed a second time for roughly 6 to 12 cycles using a sample-barcoded 5' primer and a J-beta primer mix. In TCRdb, the 5' RACE reads were re-called with MiXCR into one record per CDR3 protein. Here the sample spans roughly 700,000 distinct CDR3 sequences, more than 40% being singletons. V was trimmed by 10 bases and J by 2 bases, leaving 23 bases between them. The CDR3 length is 16 residues. Germline assignment: CDR1 SGHVS and CDR2 FQNEAQ. The sequenced material came from blood. This rearrangement joins TRBV7-8 to TRBJ2-5, with no clear D. The sequence derives from a woman aged 55-69 years in good health. The CDR3, as DNA: TGTGCCACCGAAAAACAAGAGGTGGGATATCAAGAGACCCAGTACTTC. It is translated as CATEKQEVGYQETQYF.